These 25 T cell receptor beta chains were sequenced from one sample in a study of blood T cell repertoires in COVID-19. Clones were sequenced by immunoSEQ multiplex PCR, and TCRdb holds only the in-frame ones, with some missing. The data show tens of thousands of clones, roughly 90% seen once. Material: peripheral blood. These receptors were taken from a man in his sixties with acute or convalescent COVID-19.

The CDR3 sequence is CASSQQRQETQYF. DNA for the CDR3: TGCGCCAGCAGCCAACAGCGGCAAGAGACCCAGTACTTC. The chain joins TRBV4-1 to TRBJ2-5, with D maybe TRBD2 (5 bases). The V end lost 2 bases, the J end lost 2 bases, and 6 bases lay between the germline ends. From germline, CDR1 is MGHRA and CDR2 YSYEKL. This CDR3 comprises 13 residues.

Written as DNA, the CDR3 is TGTGCCAGCAGGTTAACGACAGGACCCACCATATATTTT. Translated, it gives CASRLTTGPTIYF. The V and J genes are TRBV6-5 and TRBJ1-3; D is perhaps TRBD1 (6 bases). CDR1 is MNHEY, CDR2 SVGAGI, per germline. CDR3 length equals 13 residues. V lost 6 bases, J lost 9 bases, and 15 bases lay in between.

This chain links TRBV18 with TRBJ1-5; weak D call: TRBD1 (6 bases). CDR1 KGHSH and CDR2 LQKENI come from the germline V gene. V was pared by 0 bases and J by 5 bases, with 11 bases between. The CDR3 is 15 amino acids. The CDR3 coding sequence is TGTGCCAGCTCACCACCGGCCGGGGGGCATCAGCCCCAGCATTTT. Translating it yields CASSPPAGGHQPQHF.

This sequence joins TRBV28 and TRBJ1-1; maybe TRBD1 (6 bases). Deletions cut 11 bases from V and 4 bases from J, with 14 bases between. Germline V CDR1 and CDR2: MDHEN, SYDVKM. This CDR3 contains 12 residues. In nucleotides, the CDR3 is TGTGCCGCAGGGGAGGGGCTCACTGAAGCTTTCTTT. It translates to CAAGEGLTEAFF.

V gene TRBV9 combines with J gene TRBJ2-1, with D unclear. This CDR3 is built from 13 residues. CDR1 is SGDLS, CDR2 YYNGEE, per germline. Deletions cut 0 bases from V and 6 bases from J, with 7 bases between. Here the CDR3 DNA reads TGTGCCAGCAGCGTAGGCACACCCAATGAGCAGTTCTTC. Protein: CASSVGTPNEQFF.

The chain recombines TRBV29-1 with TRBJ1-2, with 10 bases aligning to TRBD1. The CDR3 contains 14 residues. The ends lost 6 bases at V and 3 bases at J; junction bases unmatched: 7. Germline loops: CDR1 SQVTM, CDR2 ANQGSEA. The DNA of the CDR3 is TGCAGCGTCGTCTCCGGGACAGGGGACTATGGCTACACCTTC. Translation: CSVVSGTGDYGYTF.

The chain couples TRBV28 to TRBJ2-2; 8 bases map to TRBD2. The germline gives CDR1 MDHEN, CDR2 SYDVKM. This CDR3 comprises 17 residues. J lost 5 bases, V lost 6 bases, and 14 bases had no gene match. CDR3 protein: CASRLSGSSVVTGELFF. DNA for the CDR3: TGTGCCAGCAGACTCAGCGGGAGTAGCGTGGTAACCGGGGAGCTGTTTTTT.

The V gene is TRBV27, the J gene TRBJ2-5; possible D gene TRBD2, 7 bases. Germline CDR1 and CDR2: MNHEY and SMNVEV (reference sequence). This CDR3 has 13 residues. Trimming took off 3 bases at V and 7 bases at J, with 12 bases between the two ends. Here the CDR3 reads CASSLNREGTQYF. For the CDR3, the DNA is TGTGCCAGCAGTTTGAACAGGGAGGGGACCCAGTACTTC.

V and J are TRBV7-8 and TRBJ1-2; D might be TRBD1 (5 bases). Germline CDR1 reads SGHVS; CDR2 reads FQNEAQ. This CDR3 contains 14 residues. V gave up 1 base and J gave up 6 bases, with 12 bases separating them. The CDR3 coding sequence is TGTGCCAGCAGCTTAGGGTCCAGGGAGGATGGCTACACCTTC. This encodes CASSLGSREDGYTF. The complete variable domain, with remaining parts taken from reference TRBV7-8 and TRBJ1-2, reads GAGVSQSPRYKVAKRGQDVALRCDPISGHVSLFWYQQALGQGPEFLTYFQNEAQLDKSGLPSDRFFAERPEGSVSTLKIQRTQQEDSAVYLCASSLGSREDGYTFGSGTRLTVV.

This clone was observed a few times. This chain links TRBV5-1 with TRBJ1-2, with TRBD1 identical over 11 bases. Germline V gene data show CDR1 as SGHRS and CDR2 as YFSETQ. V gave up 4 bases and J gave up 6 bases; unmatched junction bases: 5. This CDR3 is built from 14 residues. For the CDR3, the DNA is TGCGCCAGCAGCCGGACAGGGGGCTCGGATGGCTACACCTTC. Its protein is CASSRTGGSDGYTF.

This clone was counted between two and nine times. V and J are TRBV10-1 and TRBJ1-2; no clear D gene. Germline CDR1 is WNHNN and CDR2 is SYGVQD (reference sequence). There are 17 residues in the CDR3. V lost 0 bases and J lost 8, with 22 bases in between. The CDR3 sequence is CASSESTKGAPARGYTF. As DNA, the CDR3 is TGCGCCAGCAGTGAGTCGACTAAGGGAGCCCCCGCACGGGGCTACACCTTC.

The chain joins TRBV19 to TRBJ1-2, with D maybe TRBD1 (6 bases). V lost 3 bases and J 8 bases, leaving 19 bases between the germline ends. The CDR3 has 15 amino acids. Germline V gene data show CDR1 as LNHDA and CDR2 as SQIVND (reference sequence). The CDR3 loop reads CASSILRWDTGGYTF. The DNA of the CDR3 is TGTGCCAGTAGTATCCTTAGGTGGGACACCGGCGGCTACACCTTC.

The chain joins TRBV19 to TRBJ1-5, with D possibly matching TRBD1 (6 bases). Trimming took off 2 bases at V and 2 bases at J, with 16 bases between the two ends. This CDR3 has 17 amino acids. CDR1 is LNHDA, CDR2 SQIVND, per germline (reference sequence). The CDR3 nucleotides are TGTGCCAGTAGTATAATCGAGGGGGTCCGCGGCAATCAGCCCCAGCATTTT. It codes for CASSIIEGVRGNQPQHF.

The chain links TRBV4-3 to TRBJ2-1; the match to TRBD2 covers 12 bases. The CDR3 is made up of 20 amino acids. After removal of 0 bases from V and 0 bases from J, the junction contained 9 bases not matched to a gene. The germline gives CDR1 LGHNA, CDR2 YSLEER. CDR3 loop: CASSQDGLAGPPSSYNEQFF. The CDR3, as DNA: TGCGCCAGCAGCCAAGACGGACTAGCGGGACCTCCGAGCTCCTACAATGAGCAGTTCTTC.

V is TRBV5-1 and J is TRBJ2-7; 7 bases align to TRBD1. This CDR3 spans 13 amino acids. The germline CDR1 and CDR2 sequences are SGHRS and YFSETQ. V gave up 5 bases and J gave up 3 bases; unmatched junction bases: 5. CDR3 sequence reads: CASSSDRFYEQYF. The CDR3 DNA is TGCGCCAGCAGTTCGGACAGGTTCTACGAGCAGTACTTC.

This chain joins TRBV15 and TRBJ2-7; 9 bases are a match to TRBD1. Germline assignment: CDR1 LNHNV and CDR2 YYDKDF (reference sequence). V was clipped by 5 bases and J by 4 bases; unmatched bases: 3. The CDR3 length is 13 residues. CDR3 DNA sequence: TGTGCCACCAGCCGGGACAGGGAGTACGAGCAGTACTTC. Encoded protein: CATSRDREYEQYF.

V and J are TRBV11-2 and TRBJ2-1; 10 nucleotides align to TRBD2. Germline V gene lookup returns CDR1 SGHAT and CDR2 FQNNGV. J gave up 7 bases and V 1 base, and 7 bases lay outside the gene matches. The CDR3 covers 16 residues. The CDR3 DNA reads TGTGCCAGCAGCTTAGGCCTATCTAGCGGGAGAAATGAGCAGTTCTTC. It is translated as CASSLGLSSGRNEQFF.

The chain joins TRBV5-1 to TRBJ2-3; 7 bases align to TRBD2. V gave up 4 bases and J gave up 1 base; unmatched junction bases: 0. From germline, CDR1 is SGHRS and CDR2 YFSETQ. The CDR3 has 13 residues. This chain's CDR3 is CASSREGTDTQYF. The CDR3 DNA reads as TGCGCCAGCAGCCGGGAGGGCACAGATACGCAGTATTTT.

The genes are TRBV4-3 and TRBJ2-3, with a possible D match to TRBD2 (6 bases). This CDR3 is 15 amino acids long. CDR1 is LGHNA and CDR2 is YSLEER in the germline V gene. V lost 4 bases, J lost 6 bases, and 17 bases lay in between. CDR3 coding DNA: TGCGCCAGCAGCCTCCGGGACTCTTCCCGGGATACGCAGTATTTT. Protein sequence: CASSLRDSSRDTQYF.

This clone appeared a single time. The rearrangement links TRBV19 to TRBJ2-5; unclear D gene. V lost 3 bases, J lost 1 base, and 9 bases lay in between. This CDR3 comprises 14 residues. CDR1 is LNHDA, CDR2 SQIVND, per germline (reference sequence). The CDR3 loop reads CASSIGPSQETQYF. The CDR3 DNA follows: TGTGCCAGTAGTATTGGCCCTTCCCAAGAGACCCAGTACTTC. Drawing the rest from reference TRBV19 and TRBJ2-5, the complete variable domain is DGGITQSPKYLFRKEGQNVTLSCEQNLNHDAMYWYRQDPGQGLRLIYYSQIVNDFQKGDIAEGYSVSREKKESFPLTVTSAQKNPTAFYLCASSIGPSQETQYFGPGTRLLVL.

DNA of the CDR3: TGTGCCAGCAGCCTCGGGACTAGGGGTCTCCATGAGCAGTTCTTC. Its protein product is CASSLGTRGLHEQFF. This chain connects TRBV7-2 to TRBJ2-1; 8 bases line up with TRBD2. This CDR3 spans 15 amino acids. Per germline, CDR1 SGHTA and CDR2 FQGNSA. The junction had 11 bases not matched to a gene; V was cut back by 5 bases and J by 8 bases.

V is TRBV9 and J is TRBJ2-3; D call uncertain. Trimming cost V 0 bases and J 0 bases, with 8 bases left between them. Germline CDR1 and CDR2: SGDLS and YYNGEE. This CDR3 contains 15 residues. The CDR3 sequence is CASSVERHSTDTQYF. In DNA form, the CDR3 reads TGTGCCAGCAGCGTAGAACGACATAGCACAGATACGCAGTATTTT.

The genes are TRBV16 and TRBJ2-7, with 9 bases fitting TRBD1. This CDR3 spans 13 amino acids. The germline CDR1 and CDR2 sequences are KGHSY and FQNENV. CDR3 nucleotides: TGTGCCAGCAGCGCTTCCGGGACAGGGTTTCTTAAGGTC. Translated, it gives CASSASGTGFLKV.

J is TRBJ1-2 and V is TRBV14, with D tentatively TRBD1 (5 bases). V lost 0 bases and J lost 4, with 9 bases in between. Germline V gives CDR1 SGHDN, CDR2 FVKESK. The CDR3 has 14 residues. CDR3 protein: CASSQDPGPYGYTF. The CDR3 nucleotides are TGTGCCAGCAGCCAAGACCCAGGGCCCTATGGCTACACCTTC.

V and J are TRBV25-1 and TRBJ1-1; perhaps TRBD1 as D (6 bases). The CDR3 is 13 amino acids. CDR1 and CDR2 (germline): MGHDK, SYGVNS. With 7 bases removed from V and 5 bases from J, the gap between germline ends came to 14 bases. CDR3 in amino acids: CASTALGTTEAFF. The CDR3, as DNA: TGTGCCAGCACTGCTTTAGGGACAACTGAAGCTTTCTTT.